This is a list of T cell receptor beta chains from one sample in a study of blood T cell repertoires in COVID-19. Produced via immunoSEQ multiplex PCR; TCRdb's table is partial and in-frame only. The repertoire holds some 460,000 clones, about 85% seen once, with roughly 2% in the top ten. Sequenced sample: PBMCs or T cells enriched from blood (not recorded which). The origin of the receptors is a woman aged 18-29 years with acute COVID-19. CDR3s include the opening cysteine and the closing phenylalanine or tryptophan. A D gene is named only where the DNA matches it firmly. Some rows mark clone size as missing; the rest say once, few, many or name a class of expanded clone.

CASSVSGTGFNEQFF,TGTGCCAGTAGTGTTTCCGGGACAGGGTTCAATGAGCAGTTCTTC,-,TRBV19,TRBJ2-1,TRBD1
CASSQDRQGAYGYTF,TGCGCCAGCAGCCAAGATAGGCAGGGGGCCTATGGCTACACCTTC,-,TRBV4-3,TRBJ1-2,TRBD1
CASSSGGQGRDEQYF,TGCGCCAGCAGTTCTGGGGGACAGGGGAGGGACGAGCAGTACTTC,-,TRBV10-1,TRBJ2-7,TRBD1
CASSVWDNVGEQYF,TGTGCCAGCAGCGTCTGGGACAACGTGGGAGAGCAGTACTTC,-,TRBV3-1/TRBV3-2,TRBJ2-7,-
CASSQVGANNQPQHF,TGCGCCAGCAGCCAAGTCGGAGCCAATAATCAGCCCCAGCATTTT,-,TRBV4-1,TRBJ1-5,-
CASSRTGVFGYTF,TGTGCCAGCAGCCGGACAGGGGTTTTTGGCTACACCTTC,-,TRBV7-8,TRBJ1-2,TRBD1
CASSLLYRGDYEQYF,TGTGCCAGCAGCTTGTTGTACAGGGGGGACTACGAGCAGTACTTC,-,TRBV5-6,TRBJ2-7,TRBD1
CASSEWTGYHYGYTF,TGTGCCAGCAGTGAGTGGACAGGGTACCACTATGGCTACACCTTC,-,TRBV2,TRBJ1-2,TRBD1
CASSRTVMNTEAFF,TGTGCCAGCAGTCGGACAGTAATGAACACTGAAGCTTTCTTT,once,TRBV6-5,TRBJ1-1,-
CSASRQLNTEAFF,TGCAGTGCTAGTCGACAGCTGAACACTGAAGCTTTCTTT,once,TRBV20-1,TRBJ1-1,-
CASSSTLGEDGYTF,TGTGCCAGCAGCTCTACGTTAGGGGAGGATGGCTACACCTTC,-,TRBV7-9,TRBJ1-2,-
CASSYSGSTDTQYF,TGTGCCAGCAGTTACAGCGGCAGTACAGATACGCAGTATTTT,-,TRBV6-2/TRBV6-3,TRBJ2-3,-
CASSPYETGGTTEAFF,TGTGCCAGCAGTCCGTACGAGACAGGGGGAACAACTGAAGCTTTCTTT,-,TRBV27,TRBJ1-1,TRBD1
CASSEPGQGGLDTQYF,TGTGCCAGCAGCGAGCCGGGACAGGGTGGTCTCGATACGCAGTATTTT,-,TRBV7-9,TRBJ2-3,TRBD1
CASSPGGTNYGYTF,TGTGCCAGCTCACCAGGGGGCACTAACTATGGCTACACCTTC,-,TRBV18,TRBJ1-2,-
CASSPNTQGQFF,TGTGCCAGCAGCCCAAACACACAGGGGCAGTTCTTC,-,TRBV7-9,TRBJ2-1,-